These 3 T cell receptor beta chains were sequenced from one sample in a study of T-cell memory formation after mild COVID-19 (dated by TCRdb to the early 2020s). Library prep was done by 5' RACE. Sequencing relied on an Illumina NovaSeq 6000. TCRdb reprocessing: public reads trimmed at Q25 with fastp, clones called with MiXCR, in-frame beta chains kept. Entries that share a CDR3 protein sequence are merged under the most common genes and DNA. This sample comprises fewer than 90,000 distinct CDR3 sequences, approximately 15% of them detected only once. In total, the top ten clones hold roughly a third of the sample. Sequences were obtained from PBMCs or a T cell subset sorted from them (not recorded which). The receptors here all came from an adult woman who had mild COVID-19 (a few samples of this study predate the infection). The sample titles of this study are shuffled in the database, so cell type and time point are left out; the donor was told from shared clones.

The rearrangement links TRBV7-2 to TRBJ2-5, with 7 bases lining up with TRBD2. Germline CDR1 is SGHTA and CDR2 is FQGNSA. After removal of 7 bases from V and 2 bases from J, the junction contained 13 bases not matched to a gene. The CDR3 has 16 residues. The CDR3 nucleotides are TGTGCCAGCACCGAGACCCCATCGGGAGGACAAGAGACCCAGTACTTC. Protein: CASTETPSGGQETQYF. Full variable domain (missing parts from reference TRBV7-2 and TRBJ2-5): GAGVSQSPSNKVTEKGKDVELRCDPISGHTALYWYRQSLGQGLEFLIYFQGNSAPDKSGLPSDRFSAERTGGSVSTLTIQRTQQEDSAVYLCASTETPSGGQETQYFGPGTRLLVL.

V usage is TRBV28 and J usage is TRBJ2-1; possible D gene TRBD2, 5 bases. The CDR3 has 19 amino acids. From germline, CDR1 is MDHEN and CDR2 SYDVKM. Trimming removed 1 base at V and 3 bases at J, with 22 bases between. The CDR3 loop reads CASSLSGRLAHLLYNEQFF. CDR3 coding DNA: TGTGCCAGCAGTTTATCTGGGCGGCTAGCCCACCTCCTCTACAATGAGCAGTTCTTC.

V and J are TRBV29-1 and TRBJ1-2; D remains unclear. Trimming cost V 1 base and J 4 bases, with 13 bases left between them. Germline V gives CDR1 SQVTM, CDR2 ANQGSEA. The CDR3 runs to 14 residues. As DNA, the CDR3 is TGCAGCGTTGAAGGGGCAGAGGGTGCCTATGGCTACACCTTC. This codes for CSVEGAEGAYGYTF. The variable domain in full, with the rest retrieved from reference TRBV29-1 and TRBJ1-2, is SAVISQKPSRDICQRGTSLTIQCQVDSQVTMMFWYRQQPGQSLTLIATANQGSEATYESGFVIDKFPISRPNLTFSTLTVSNMSPEDSSIYLCSVEGAEGAYGYTFGSGTRLTVV.